Given below is one TCR beta chain in context. Using immunoSEQ multiplex PCR, the repertoire was profiled, and TCRdb retains in-frame clones only, with some absent. Here the sample spans 100,000 to 150,000 clones, more than 85% being singletons. With 4 bases removed from V and 9 bases from J, the gap between germline ends came to 9 bases. Germline CDR1 KGHDR, CDR2 SFDVKD. CDR3 length: 12 amino acids. The data are from a study of control samples from healthy donors and cancer patients. The chain joins TRBV24-1 to TRBJ1-5; D is uncertain. This clonotype was obtained from a man between 18 and 29 years old in good health. The sample was blood. The DNA for the CDR3 is TGTGCCACCAGTGACGAATGGGGGCCCCAGCATTTT. The encoded protein is CATSDEWGPQHF.